Following are 19 T cell receptor beta chains from one sample sequenced in a study of cytomegalovirus exposure and HLA in healthy donors (TCRdb year 2017). The library was made by the immunoSEQ multiplex PCR assay. The table comes from immuneACCESS by way of TCRdb, which keeps in-frame sequences with V and J called. Part of the clones is missing from these tables; in studies checked, under half for an unresolved V gene and the rest for unknown reasons. The sample data list approximately 190,000 clones, and around 83% of these were observed just once. The ten top clones hold about an eighth of the sample. Source material: PBMCs. The source is a woman aged 25 to 39 in good health and CMV-seropositive.

This sequence joins TRBV18 and TRBJ2-1, with 13 bases identical to TRBD2. V dropped 3 bases and J dropped 9; count of bases not matched to a gene: 14. Germline V CDR1 and CDR2: KGHSH, LQKENI. The CDR3 covers 18 residues. Here the CDR3 DNA reads TGTGCCAGCTCACCTAGAACCGGGACTAGCGGGACCTTCAGTGAGCAGTTCTTC. Translated: CASSPRTGTSGTFSEQFF.

The CDR3 DNA reads as TGTGCCAGCAGCACCCGGACTAGGAAAAACATTCAGTACTTC. It specifies CASSTRTRKNIQYF. This chain connects TRBV7-8 to TRBJ2-4; 7 bases are shared with TRBD2. The CDR3 is 14 residues long. The junction had 5 bases not matched to a gene; V was cut back by 5 bases and J by 4 bases. CDR1 and CDR2 (germline): SGHVS, FQNEAQ.

This clone has just one count. The chain is built from TRBV29-1 and TRBJ2-4, with a tentative D call TRBD2 (6 bases). The V gene lost 2 bases and the J gene lost 8 bases, with 16 bases spanning the gap. CDR3 size: 14 residues. CDR1 and CDR2 from the germline V gene are SQVTM and ANQGSEA. CDR3 DNA: TGCAGCGTTGAACCCCGTGCGGGAACGGACATTCAGTACTTC. Translation gives CSVEPRAGTDIQYF. Filled out from reference TRBV29-1 and TRBJ2-4, the complete variable domain reads SAVISQKPSRDICQRGTSLTIQCQVDSQVTMMFWYRQQPGQSLTLIATANQGSEATYESGFVIDKFPISRPNLTFSTLTVSNMSPEDSSIYLCSVEPRAGTDIQYFGAGTRLSVL.

V and J are TRBV6-1 and TRBJ2-1, with D tentatively TRBD2 (7 bases). Trimming removed 0 bases from V and 6 bases from J, with 15 bases in between. CDR1 and CDR2 (germline): MNHNS, SASEGT. The CDR3 is 16 residues long. This CDR3 is CASSEAGRGTSNEQFF. CDR3 nucleotide sequence: TGTGCCAGCAGTGAAGCGGGGAGGGGGACTTCCAATGAGCAGTTCTTC.

The chain carries TRBV28 and TRBJ1-5; tentative D call: TRBD1 (6 bases). Trimming left V 3 bases short and J 7 bases short, with 16 bases between. The CDR3 has 15 amino acids. The V gene's germline CDR1 is MDHEN and CDR2 SYDVKM. For the CDR3, the DNA is TGTGCCAGCAGTTTGCGAGGGGGAGAGAGGCAGCCCCAGCATTTT. It specifies CASSLRGGERQPQHF.

V and J are TRBV4-2 and TRBJ1-5; possible D gene TRBD1, 6 bases. Germline V gene sequence: CDR1 LGHNA, CDR2 YNFKEQ. V lost 4 bases and J lost 4, with 11 bases in between. This CDR3 is 14 amino acids long. The CDR3 region is CASSPQGRNQPQHF. The CDR3 region has the DNA TGTGCCAGCAGCCCCCAGGGGCGTAATCAGCCCCAGCATTTT.

The rearrangement joins TRBV7-9 to TRBJ1-2; 11 positions match TRBD1. The CDR3 is 16 residues long. Germline V CDR1 and CDR2: SEHNR, FQNEAQ (reference sequence). The J segment lost 4 bases and the V segment lost 5 bases, leaving 9 bases of the junction unmatched. The CDR3 protein is CASSPRTGGIAYGYTF. CDR3 in DNA: TGTGCCAGCAGCCCCAGGACAGGGGGCATCGCCTATGGCTACACCTTC. Full variable domain (outside the CDR3, taken from reference TRBV7-9 and TRBJ1-2): DTGVSQNPRHKITKRGQNVTFRCDPISEHNRLYWYRQTLGQGPEFLTYFQNEAQLEKSRLLSDRFSAERPKGSFSTLEIQRTEQGDSAMYLCASSPRTGGIAYGYTFGSGTRLTVV.

This clone was detected once. This rearrangement joins TRBV30 to TRBJ1-1; D gene ambiguous. The germline V and J ends were trimmed by 0 bases and 10 bases, with 15 bases remaining between them. The germline CDR1 and CDR2 sequences are GTSNPN and SVGIG (reference sequence). The CDR3 is 13 residues long. CDR3 in amino acids: CAWSVSGFRVAFF. CDR3 in DNA: TGTGCCTGGAGTGTTTCGGGTTTTCGCGTAGCTTTCTTT.

The V gene is TRBV15, the J gene TRBJ2-1; 8 nucleotides line up with TRBD1. V lost 4 bases to trimming and J lost 5 bases; unmatched junction nucleotides: 10. Germline V gene data show CDR1 as LNHNV and CDR2 as YYDKDF (reference sequence). The CDR3 is 16 amino acids. CDR3 protein: CATSKRTGTGDNEQFF. CDR3 in DNA: TGTGCCACCAGCAAAAGGACAGGGACGGGGGACAATGAGCAGTTCTTC. The complete variable domain, with remaining parts taken from reference TRBV15 and TRBJ2-1, reads DAMVIQNPRYQVTQFGKPVTLSCSQTLNHNVMYWYQQKSSQAPKLLFHYYDKDFNNEADTPDNFQSRRPNTSFCFLDIRSPGLGDTAMYLCATSKRTGTGDNEQFFGPGTRLTVL.

This chain uses TRBV11-2 with TRBJ1-3; 8 bases are shared with TRBD1. Germline V CDR1 and CDR2: SGHAT, FQNNGV. The CDR3 extends over 16 amino acids. V dropped 4 bases and J dropped 0; count of bases not matched to a gene: 5. The CDR3 reads CASSWDDRGSGNTIYF. The CDR3 DNA follows: TGTGCCAGCAGCTGGGACGACAGGGGCTCTGGAAACACCATATATTTT.

CDR3 coding DNA: TGTGCCAGCAGTTGGCAGACAGGGGAGTTACCCTACGAGCAGTACTTC. Translation: CASSWQTGELPYEQYF. The chain employs TRBV6-5 and TRBJ2-7; 8 bases map to TRBD1. The germline CDR1 and CDR2 sequences are MNHEY and SVGAGI. Germline trimming cut 4 bases from V and 2 bases from J; bases unmatched to any gene: 10. The CDR3 spans 16 residues.

V is TRBV5-1 and J is TRBJ2-7; 10 bases match TRBD1. The CDR3 is made up of 14 amino acids. Germline V CDR1 and CDR2: SGHRS, YFSETQ. The J segment lost 6 bases and the V segment lost 0 bases, leaving 3 bases of the junction unmatched. The CDR3, as DNA: TGCGCCAGCAGCTTGGGGGACAGGGGCGGCGAGCAGTACTTC. Protein sequence: CASSLGDRGGEQYF.

V is TRBV15 and J is TRBJ2-7, with D perhaps TRBD1 (6 bases). CDR1 and CDR2 (germline): LNHNV, YYDKDF (reference sequence). The CDR3 length is 13 residues. Trimming removed 3 bases from V and 3 bases from J, with 9 bases in between. CDR3 sequence reads: CATSRDSFYEQYF. CDR3 nucleotide sequence: TGTGCCACCAGCAGGGACAGCTTCTACGAGCAGTACTTC.

The chain uses TRBV7-9 and TRBJ2-7; D unclear. CDR1 is SEHNR, CDR2 FQNEAQ, per germline (reference sequence). The V end was cut by 3 bases, the J end by 4 bases, with 4 bases between. The CDR3 has 11 amino acids. The CDR3 is CASSLTYEQYF. The CDR3 DNA is TGTGCCAGCAGCTTGACTTACGAGCAGTACTTC.

V is TRBV7-9 and J is TRBJ2-5; D is uncertain. Looked up from germline, CDR1 is SEHNR and CDR2 is FQNEAQ (reference sequence). Trimming took off 5 bases at V and 5 bases at J, with 9 bases between the two ends. The CDR3 is 12 residues long. The DNA of the CDR3 is TGTGCCAGCAGCCCCCCCCGGGAGACCCAGTACTTC. Residues: CASSPPRETQYF.

The CDR3 sequence: CASSIVRDNYGYTF. For the CDR3, the DNA is TGTGCCAGTAGTATAGTAAGAGATAACTATGGCTACACCTTC. The chain employs TRBV19 and TRBJ1-2; no reliable D call. Germline V gene lookup returns CDR1 LNHDA and CDR2 SQIVND (reference sequence). V lost 1 base and J 1 base, leaving 7 bases between the germline ends. The length of the CDR3 is 14 residues.

There are a few counts of this clone. The chain is built from TRBV18 and TRBJ1-2; the D gene is possibly TRBD1 (6 bases). V was pared by 3 bases and J by 0 bases, with 17 bases between. The V gene's germline CDR1 is KGHSH and CDR2 LQKENI. CDR3 length: 17 amino acids. The CDR3 bases are TGTGCCAGCTCACCGACGGCTCAGGGGCCAACTAACTATGGCTACACCTTC. It encodes CASSPTAQGPTNYGYTF.

The chain employs TRBV9 and TRBJ2-5; TRBD1 matches at 8 bases. After removal of 4 bases from V and 2 bases from J, the junction contained 4 bases not matched to a gene. Germline assignment: CDR1 SGDLS and CDR2 YYNGEE. This CDR3 has 14 amino acids. The CDR3 is CASSPRTGQETQYF. In DNA, the CDR3 is TGTGCCAGCAGCCCCCGGACAGGGCAAGAGACCCAGTACTTC. The whole variable domain, filled in from reference TRBV9 and TRBJ2-5, reads DSGVTQTPKHLITATGQRVTLRCSPRSGDLSVYWYQQSLDQGLQFLIQYYNGEERAKGNILERFSAQQFPDLHSELNLSSLELGDSALYFCASSPRTGQETQYFGPGTRLLVL.

The chain has TRBV7-2 and TRBJ1-3; D call uncertain. The CDR3 is made up of 15 amino acids. Deletions cut 1 base from V and 0 bases from J, with 7 bases between. CDR1 is SGHTA and CDR2 is FQGNSA in the germline V gene. CDR3 region: CASSLDIRSGNTIYF. The DNA for the CDR3 is TGTGCCAGCAGCTTAGATATCCGCTCTGGAAACACCATATATTTT.